Below are 13 T cell receptor beta chains sequenced from a single sample in a study of CD8 T cells in Susac syndrome. After extraction with the RNeasy kit, roughly 0.5 to 1 ug of the RNA was reverse transcribed using random hexamers. TCRdb re-called the immunoSEQ multiplex PCR reads with MiXCR, one entry per CDR3 protein. The table has fewer than 85,000 distinct CDR3 sequences, about 95% seen once; the top ten hold about 0.4%. The sample taken for sequencing was CD8+ T cells from PBMCs. The receptors here all came from a human donor with multiple sclerosis.

The V gene is TRBV9, the J gene TRBJ2-3; 7 bases fit TRBD1. In germline, CDR1 is SGDLS, CDR2 YYNGEE. CDR3 length: 15 residues. V shed 0 bases, J shed 2 bases, and the junction held 3 bases outside the gene matches. CDR3 amino acids: CASSVVGTDTDTQYF. As DNA, the CDR3 is TGTGCCAGCAGCGTAGTGGGGACAGACACAGATACGCAGTATTTT.

In DNA, the CDR3 is TGTGCCAGCAGCGTAGACAGGGACTCCTACGAGCAGTACTTC. Its translation is CASSVDRDSYEQYF. The V and J genes are TRBV5-4 and TRBJ2-7; 7 bases align to TRBD1. Germline lookup yields CDR1 SGHNT and CDR2 YYREEE (reference sequence). With V trimmed by 4 bases and J by 0 bases, 4 bases remained unmatched. The CDR3 length is 14 residues.

This rearrangement joins TRBV7-8 to TRBJ2-7; 9 nucleotides align to TRBD2. The ends lost 2 bases at V and 5 bases at J; junction bases unmatched: 13. The CDR3 runs 17 residues. Per the germline V gene, CDR1 is SGHVS and CDR2 is FQNEAQ. The CDR3 DNA reads as TGTGCCAGCAGCTTAAGGGGGTGGGGTAGCGGGAGCAACGAGCAGTACTTC. Residues: CASSLRGWGSGSNEQYF. The whole variable domain, filled in from reference TRBV7-8 and TRBJ2-7, reads GAGVSQSPRYKVAKRGQDVALRCDPISGHVSLFWYQQALGQGPEFLTYFQNEAQLDKSGLPSDRFFAERPEGSVSTLKIQRTQQEDSAVYLCASSLRGWGSGSNEQYFGPGTRLTVT.

This chain connects TRBV3-1 to TRBJ1-2; 7 bases align to TRBD1. CDR3 length: 15 amino acids. In germline, CDR1 is LGHDT, CDR2 YNNKEL (reference sequence). The junction had 10 bases not matched to a gene; V was cut back by 5 bases and J by 4 bases. CDR3 amino acids: CASSFAPGQLYGYTF. DNA of the CDR3: TGTGCCAGCAGCTTTGCCCCGGGACAGCTCTATGGCTACACCTTC.

The genes are TRBV7-2 and TRBJ1-6, with D unclear. V gave up 1 base and J gave up 6 bases, with 7 bases separating them. Per the germline V gene, CDR1 is SGHTA and CDR2 is FQGNSA. The CDR3 runs to 14 residues. The CDR3 protein is CASSLGTLNSPLHF. For the CDR3, the DNA is TGTGCCAGCAGCTTAGGTACCCTTAATTCACCCCTCCACTTT. The entire variable domain, with the rest obtained from reference TRBV7-2 and TRBJ1-6, is as follows: GAGVSQSPSNKVTEKGKDVELRCDPISGHTALYWYRQSLGQGLEFLIYFQGNSAPDKSGLPSDRFSAERTGGSVSTLTIQRTQQEDSAVYLCASSLGTLNSPLHFGNGTRLTVT.

J is TRBJ2-7 and V is TRBV7-3; 12 nucleotides line up with TRBD2. The trim removed 1 base at V and 0 bases at J, leaving 10 bases unmatched. The germline V gene has CDR1 SGHTA and CDR2 FQGTGA. The CDR3 extends over 19 amino acids. CDR3 DNA: TGTGCCAGCAGCTTAAAGGGGGGACTAGCGGGTCCCATCTCCTACGAGCAGTACTTC. It codes for CASSLKGGLAGPISYEQYF.

The chain links TRBV12-3 or TRBV12-4 to TRBJ1-1; TRBD1 matches at 8 bases. With V trimmed by 3 bases and J by 6 bases, 18 bases remained unmatched. The CDR3 consists of 18 residues. The CDR3 DNA follows: TGTGCCAGCAGTTTCATACAACGCGGGACAGGTAGGGGGTCTGAAGCTTTCTTT. This gives the protein CASSFIQRGTGRGSEAFF.

The chain employs TRBV7-2 and TRBJ2-5; D gene ambiguous. Trimming removed 6 bases at V and 2 bases at J, with 16 bases between. The V gene's germline CDR1 is SGHTA and CDR2 FQGNSA. The CDR3 has 15 residues. Here the CDR3 DNA reads TGTGCCAGCAGTCAGGAACCGACGGAACAAGAGACCCAGTACTTC. It is translated as CASSQEPTEQETQYF.

This chain links TRBV5-4 with TRBJ2-1, with 8 bases identical to TRBD2. The CDR3 extends over 14 amino acids. V shed 4 bases, J shed 9 bases, and the junction held 9 bases outside the gene matches. Germline CDR1 SGHNT, CDR2 YYREEE (reference sequence). In DNA form, the CDR3 reads TGTGCCAGCAGCCCCCGGGAGGGGGGGGGTGAGCAGTTCTTC. It is translated as CASSPREGGGEQFF.

The chain employs TRBV2 and TRBJ2-6; D possibly corresponds to TRBD1 (5 bases). The V gene lost 10 bases and the J gene lost 4 bases, with 11 bases spanning the gap. CDR1 is SNHLY and CDR2 is FYNNEI in the germline V gene. This CDR3 is built from 13 residues. The CDR3 coding sequence is TGTGCCATGGGGCTAGGGGGGGCCAACGTCCTGACTTTC. Translated, it gives CAMGLGGANVLTF.

The chain combines TRBV6-2 or TRBV6-3 with TRBJ2-2; no reliable D call. Trimming pared 6 bases from V and 6 bases from J, leaving 8 bases between. CDR3 length: 12 amino acids. Per the germline V gene, CDR1 is MNHEY and CDR2 is SVGEGT. The DNA for the CDR3 is TGTGCCAGCAGCTACCCCCCCGGGGAGCTGTTTTTT. This codes for CASSYPPGELFF.

The chain uses TRBV15 and TRBJ1-5; D is perhaps TRBD1 (5 bases). Deletions cut 0 bases from V and 7 bases from J, with 13 bases between. The CDR3 totals 15 residues. CDR1 and CDR2 from the germline V gene are LNHNV and YYDKDF (reference sequence). The CDR3 region is CATSRDRAGNQPQHF. The CDR3 bases are TGTGCCACCAGCAGAGATCGGGCAGGGAACCAGCCCCAGCATTTT.

The rearrangement links TRBV14 to TRBJ2-7; TRBD1 agrees at 8 bases. CDR3 length: 15 amino acids. In germline, CDR1 is SGHDN, CDR2 FVKESK. The V segment lost 1 base and the J segment 3 bases; nucleotides outside the gene matches: 5. The DNA of the CDR3 is TGTGCCAGCAGCCAAGGGACAGGGCCTTTCTACGAGCAGTACTTC. It is translated as CASSQGTGPFYEQYF.